This T cell receptor beta chain was identified in a study of blood T cell repertoires in COVID-19. The overall study: Whether acute or convalescent, the COVID-19 samples came from the United States, Italy and Spain. In each case, the material was cDNA or gDNA derived from T cells, B-cell-depleted T cells, or PBMCs.

Losses at the gene ends were 5 bases for V and 1 base for J; bases not matched to a gene: 1. From germline, CDR1 is KGHSH and CDR2 LQKENI. CDR3 length: 14 amino acids. Source study methods: It was from reference gene primer amplification that nucleated cell counts were estimated. The protocol was immunoSEQ multiplex PCR, while the TCRdb copy is restricted to in-frame clones and leaves out a portion. The V and J calls and clone size were taken over from that table, and D and trimming were inferred from the DNA. The profile covers 170,000 or so clones, with 80% appearing a single time and 5% to 8.5% taken by the ten largest.

The sequencing input was peripheral blood. This TCR derives from a man in his 70s with active or convalescent COVID-19. V gene TRBV18 combines with J gene TRBJ1-3; 8 nucleotides line up with TRBD1. CDR3 in DNA: TGTGCCAGCTCAGGACAGGGATCTGGAAACACCATATATTTT. Its protein is CASSGQGSGNTIYF.